These 19 T cell receptor beta chains were sequenced from one sample in a study of blood T cells in healthy people across ages. Then a second PCR, running roughly 7 to 12 cycles, was carried out with a sample-barcoded 5' primer and a J-beta primer mix. TCRdb re-called the 5' RACE reads with MiXCR, one entry per CDR3 protein. The sample has 1.5 million to 2 million distinct CDR3 sequences, 49% seen once. Sample: blood. These receptors were collected from a woman in her 40s in good health.

Only a few counts were recorded for this clonotype. V is TRBV11-2 and J is TRBJ2-1; D is possibly TRBD1 or TRBD2 (5 bases each). In germline, CDR1 is SGHAT, CDR2 FQNNGV. The CDR3 runs 11 residues. Trimming left V 5 bases short and J 9 bases short, with 8 bases between. The CDR3 is CASSRDLEQFF. In nucleotides, the CDR3 is TGTGCCAGCAGCCGGGACCTTGAGCAGTTCTTC.

CDR3 in amino acids: CASSQPDRTYEQYF. Written as DNA, the CDR3 is TGTGCCAGCAGCCAACCCGACAGAACCTACGAGCAGTACTTC. This sequence joins TRBV3-1 and TRBJ2-7, with D possibly matching TRBD1 (5 bases). The V end was cut by 2 bases, the J end by 2 bases, with 10 bases between. Germline V CDR1 and CDR2: LGHDT, YNNKEL (reference sequence). This CDR3 has 14 amino acids.

The chain recombines TRBV24-1 with TRBJ1-2; a possible D gene is TRBD1 (5 bases). V lost 0 bases to trimming and J lost 8 bases, with 6 bases between them. The CDR3 has 12 amino acids. Looked up from germline, CDR1 is KGHDR and CDR2 is SFDVKD. CDR3 DNA: TGTGCCACCAGTGATTTGGGGGCGGGCTACACCTTC. This codes for CATSDLGAGYTF.

The chain uses TRBV6-6 and TRBJ1-2; D is unresolved. The CDR3 runs to 14 residues. V was cut by 5 bases and J by 5 bases, with 15 bases left in between. CDR1 is MNHNY and CDR2 is SVGAGI in the germline V gene (reference sequence). DNA of the CDR3: TGTGCCAGCAGTCCGTTTGGCAGTGAGTATGGCTACACCTTC. It yields the protein CASSPFGSEYGYTF.

The V gene is TRBV6-5, the J gene TRBJ1-1; no clear D. The CDR3 sequence is 14 residues long. Deletions cut 2 bases from V and 0 bases from J, with 7 bases between. Per germline, CDR1 MNHEY and CDR2 SVGAGI. Here the CDR3 reads CASSYGEVNTEAFF. The DNA of the CDR3 is TGTGCCAGCAGTTACGGGGAAGTGAACACTGAAGCTTTCTTT.

This clonotype was picked up many times. The chain carries TRBV5-1 and TRBJ2-6, with 7 bases aligning to TRBD1. The CDR3 contains 16 residues. Germline V CDR1 and CDR2: SGHRS, YFSETQ. The junction had 3 bases not matched to a gene; V was cut back by 3 bases and J by 0 bases. CDR3 loop: CASSSGQNSGANVLTF. The CDR3 region has the DNA TGCGCCAGCAGCTCGGGACAGAACTCTGGGGCCAACGTCCTGACTTTC. Filled out from reference TRBV5-1 and TRBJ2-6, the complete variable domain reads KAGVTQTPRYLIKTRGQQVTLSCSPISGHRSVSWYQQTPGQGLQFLFEYFSETQRNKGNFPGRFSGRQFSNSRSEMNVSTLELGDSALYLCASSSGQNSGANVLTFGAGSRLTVL.

The chain recombines TRBV4-2 with TRBJ2-1; 8 bases line up with TRBD1. Germline assignment: CDR1 LGHNA and CDR2 YNFKEQ. The CDR3 is made up of 14 amino acids. The ends lost 4 bases at V and 10 bases at J; junction bases unmatched: 9. Written as DNA, the CDR3 is TGTGCCAGCAGCCCCCGGACAGGGAGACAGGAGCAGTTCTTC. Translation: CASSPRTGRQEQFF.

This clonotype has more than one count but fewer than ten. The rearrangement uses TRBV10-3 and TRBJ2-3, with TRBD1 as a possible D gene (5 bases). The CDR3 is 15 residues long. Trimming pared 3 bases from V and 0 bases from J, leaving 10 bases between. Germline assignment: CDR1 ENHRY and CDR2 SYGVKD. Here the CDR3 DNA reads TGTGCCATCAGTGATACAGGCGTCAGCACAGATACGCAGTATTTT. Translated, it gives CAISDTGVSTDTQYF.

The chain employs TRBV10-2 and TRBJ1-5, with 7 bases lining up with TRBD1. There are 14 residues in the CDR3. The trim removed 6 bases at V and 4 bases at J, leaving 6 bases unmatched. Germline values: CDR1 WSHSY, CDR2 SAAADI. The DNA for the CDR3 is TGCGCCAGCAGGGACAGGTCTGGAAATCAGCCCCAGCATTTT. This sequence encodes CASRDRSGNQPQHF.

J is TRBJ2-1 and V is TRBV7-2; 7 bases fit TRBD2. The assigned J gene may be wrong: the sequence end matches TRBJ2-7 better. Germline lookup yields CDR1 SGHTA and CDR2 FQGNSA. CDR3 length: 18 residues. CDR3 DNA sequence: TGTGCCAGCAGCTTAGATATGTTAGCGGGCGGGACCTACAATGAGCAGTACTTC. Its protein is CASSLDMLAGGTYNEQYF.

This CDR3 reads CASESAGGNNSPLHF. In nucleotides, the CDR3 is TGTGCCAGCGAATCTGCAGGGGGCAATAATTCACCCCTCCACTTT. The chain employs TRBV6-2 or TRBV6-3 and TRBJ1-6; 8 bases are shared with TRBD1. This CDR3 spans 15 amino acids. Germline CDR1 and CDR2: MNHEY and SVGEGT. The J segment lost 5 bases and the V segment lost 8 bases, leaving 8 bases of the junction unmatched.

V and J are TRBV20-1 and TRBJ2-2, with 8 bases that match TRBD2. V shed 8 bases and J 7 bases; nucleotides not matched to a gene: 12. Per the germline V gene, CDR1 is DFQATT and CDR2 is SNEGSKA (reference sequence). The CDR3 is 14 residues long. DNA for the CDR3: TGCAGTTCTCGACCCCCGCGGGGGGTCGGGGAGCTGTTTTTT. Its protein product is CSSRPPRGVGELFF.

This rearrangement joins TRBV6-5 to TRBJ2-2; no clear D. This CDR3 contains 11 residues. Germline V gene data show CDR1 as MNHEY and CDR2 as SVGAGI. Between the trimmed V and J ends, which lost 2 bases and 7 bases, there was a span of 2 bases. CDR3: CASSYIGELFF. In DNA, the CDR3 is TGTGCCAGCAGTTACATCGGGGAGCTGTTTTTT.

The rearrangement uses TRBV27 and TRBJ2-5; D remains ambiguous. In germline, CDR1 is MNHEY, CDR2 SMNVEV (reference sequence). CDR3 length equals 13 residues. V was shortened by 9 bases and J by 3 bases, with 14 bases between the two germline ends. CDR3 DNA sequence: TGTGCCAGATCCCCCGATGGGAAAGAGACCCAGTACTTC. This sequence encodes CARSPDGKETQYF.

This clonotype was seen a handful of times. The chain recombines TRBV20-1 with TRBJ1-2; D perhaps matches TRBD1 (5 bases). The CDR3 has 15 residues. From germline, CDR1 is DFQATT and CDR2 SNEGSKA (reference sequence). Trimming stripped 4 bases from V and 0 bases from J, with 15 bases between. CDR3 in DNA: TGCAGTGCTATACCCGGGACCCAGCCTAACTATGGCTACACCTTC. Translating it yields CSAIPGTQPNYGYTF.

The chain has TRBV20-1 and TRBJ2-7; D is possibly TRBD1 (6 bases). Germline CDR1 is DFQATT and CDR2 is SNEGSKA (reference sequence). With 6 bases removed from V and 0 bases from J, the gap between germline ends came to 18 bases. The CDR3 runs 15 residues. CDR3 coding DNA: TGCAGTGCCAGACCTCAACAGGGATTCTCCTACGAGCAGTACTTC. It translates to CSARPQQGFSYEQYF.

This chain joins TRBV24-1 and TRBJ2-1; D may be TRBD1 or TRBD2 (5 bases each). The CDR3 contains 17 residues. Trimming pared 0 bases from V and 2 bases from J, leaving 13 bases between. Per germline, CDR1 KGHDR and CDR2 SFDVKD. The CDR3 reads CATSDLPGRDPYNEQFF. Here the CDR3 DNA reads TGTGCCACCAGTGATTTGCCTGGCAGGGACCCCTACAATGAGCAGTTCTTC.

This chain joins TRBV19 and TRBJ2-5; D unclear. Trimming shortened V by 3 bases and J by 1 base, and 12 bases separated the two germline ends. This CDR3 is 15 amino acids long. CDR1 and CDR2 from the germline V gene are LNHDA and SQIVND (reference sequence). CDR3 in amino acids: CASSILPQRQETQYF. Here the CDR3 DNA reads TGTGCCAGTAGTATTTTGCCCCAGCGCCAAGAGACCCAGTACTTC. The whole variable domain, filled in from reference TRBV19 and TRBJ2-5, reads DGGITQSPKYLFRKEGQNVTLSCEQNLNHDAMYWYRQDPGQGLRLIYYSQIVNDFQKGDIAEGYSVSREKKESFPLTVTSAQKNPTAFYLCASSILPQRQETQYFGPGTRLLVL.

The gene calls are TRBV2 and TRBJ2-7, with D tentatively TRBD1 (6 bases). The V gene lost 1 base and the J gene lost 2 bases, with 9 bases spanning the gap. The CDR3 consists of 14 residues. Per germline, CDR1 SNHLY and CDR2 FYNNEI. The CDR3: CASSEGDITYEQYF. CDR3 nucleotides: TGTGCCAGCAGTGAAGGGGACATAACCTACGAGCAGTACTTC.